This T cell receptor beta chain was sequenced in a study of shared clonotypes between healthy human individuals. The study's findings and limits: The donor pool, a small one, limited the genetic and exposure-history diversity represented.

Concerning this clone itself: Its antigen remains unidentified.

Looked up from germline, CDR1 is SQVTM and CDR2 is ANQGSEA. This CDR3 has 14 residues. V dropped 6 bases and J dropped 1 base, with 15 bases sitting between them. Method: immunoSEQ multiplex PCR; TCRdb's copy keeps in-frame clones and lacks some. The sample contains 2 million to 2.5 million clones, roughly 95% of which appear only once. Material: naive CD4+ T cells sorted from blood. Subset indicated: CD45RA+ positively selected. This clonotype was sampled from a man in his late teens or twenties in good health. The chain carries TRBV29-1 and TRBJ1-1; D uncertain. CDR3 amino acids: CSVGLSPGNTEAFF. Here the CDR3 DNA reads TGCAGCGTCGGATTAAGCCCCGGGAACACTGAAGCTTTCTTT. Using reference TRBV29-1 and TRBJ1-1 for the parts outside the CDR3, the full variable domain is SAVISQKPSRDICQRGTSLTIQCQVDSQVTMMFWYRQQPGQSLTLIATANQGSEATYESGFVIDKFPISRPNLTFSTLTVSNMSPEDSSIYLCSVGLSPGNTEAFFGQGTRLTVV.